A single sample is the source of the 26 T cell receptor beta chains below, sequenced in a study of CD8 T cells in ankylosing spondylitis. TCRdb analysed the 5' RACE reads with MiXCR anew, one entry per CDR3 protein. The repertoire holds 150,000 to 200,000 distinct CDR3 sequences, with approximately 18% as singletons. Sequencing was done on a sample of blood, either unsorted or a sorted T cell fraction (not recorded which). Receptor source: a male donor aged 5 to 29 with ankylosing spondylitis or in good health (not recorded which).

This clonotype was recorded many times. The chain recombines TRBV5-1 with TRBJ2-3; D unclear. CDR1 is SGHRS and CDR2 is YFSETQ in the germline V gene. V was shortened by 5 bases and J by 4 bases, with 5 bases between the two germline ends. The CDR3 contains 11 residues. The CDR3 DNA is TGCGCCAGCAGTTCGTCAGATACGCAGTATTTT. It specifies CASSSSDTQYF.

This clonotype has at least ten counts. The chain links TRBV3-1 to TRBJ1-1, with 9 bases aligning to TRBD1. The CDR3 has 15 amino acids. The trim removed 6 bases at V and 0 bases at J, leaving 5 bases unmatched. Germline CDR1 LGHDT, CDR2 YNNKEL (reference sequence). The CDR3 sequence is CASRWTGDVNTEAFF. As DNA, the CDR3 is TGTGCCAGCAGGTGGACAGGGGATGTGAACACTGAAGCTTTCTTT.

This clonotype was recorded many times. The CDR3: CASSPLSVSSYNEQFF. The CDR3 bases are TGTGCCAGCAGCCCCCTGAGCGTAAGCTCCTACAATGAGCAGTTCTTC. The V gene is TRBV6-5, the J gene TRBJ2-1, with unresolved D. The germline V gene has CDR1 MNHEY and CDR2 SVGAGI. CDR3 length: 16 residues. With 6 bases removed from V and 0 bases from J, the gap between germline ends came to 15 bases.

There are many counts of this clonotype. This chain connects TRBV20-1 to TRBJ1-5, with D hard to call. V was shortened by 5 bases and J by 2 bases, with 7 bases between the two germline ends. This CDR3 has 12 residues. Germline V gene lookup returns CDR1 DFQATT and CDR2 SNEGSKA (reference sequence). The DNA of the CDR3 is TGCAGTGCTCAGCAGGGCAATCAGCCCCAGCATTTT. Translated: CSAQQGNQPQHF.

This clonotype was detected ten times or more. V and J are TRBV12-5 and TRBJ2-2; maybe TRBD1 (6 bases). Looked up from germline, CDR1 is LGHNT and CDR2 is FRNRAP. The CDR3 contains 16 residues. Trimming cost V 9 bases and J 2 bases, with 19 bases left between them. The CDR3 sequence: CASASQTGSNTGELFF. Written as DNA, the CDR3 is TGTGCTAGCGCCTCCCAAACAGGGAGCAACACCGGGGAGCTGTTTTTT. The variable domain in full, completed from reference TRBV12-5 and TRBJ2-2, reads DARVTQTPRHKVTEMGQEVTMRCQPILGHNTVFWYRQTMMQGLELLAYFRNRAPLDDSGMPKDRFSAEMPDATLATLKIQPSEPRDSAVYFCASASQTGSNTGELFFGEGSRLTVL.

This clonotype was seen repeatedly, ten times or more. This sequence joins TRBV5-1 and TRBJ2-7, with D perhaps matching TRBD1 (7 bases). Trimming took off 4 bases at V and 1 base at J, with 12 bases between the two ends. CDR1 is SGHRS, CDR2 YFSETQ, per germline. The CDR3 covers 14 residues. CDR3 loop: CASSQGGMSYEQYF. CDR3 bases: TGCGCCAGCAGCCAGGGGGGCATGTCCTACGAGCAGTACTTC.

The CDR3 here is CASSIPGANYNEQFF. In DNA form, the CDR3 reads TGTGCCAGCAGCATCCCCGGGGCCAATTACAATGAGCAGTTCTTC. The genes are TRBV12-3 or TRBV12-4 and TRBJ2-1; D may be TRBD1 or TRBD2 (5 bases each). Trimming left V 6 bases short and J 4 bases short, with 16 bases between. There are 15 residues in the CDR3.

Ten or more counts support this clonotype. V gene TRBV18 combines with J gene TRBJ2-5, with D possibly being TRBD1 or TRBD2 (5 bases each). The germline V gene encodes CDR1 KGHSH and CDR2 LQKENI. Trimming removed 3 bases from V and 6 bases from J, with 8 bases in between. The CDR3 sequence is 12 residues long. CDR3 sequence: CASSPMGQTQYF. In nucleotides, the CDR3 is TGTGCCAGCTCACCCATGGGACAGACCCAGTACTTC.

This clonotype was observed at least ten times. This rearrangement joins TRBV12-3 or TRBV12-4 to TRBJ2-1, with D hard to call. This CDR3 has 13 residues. Trimming removed 1 base at V and 10 bases at J, with 11 bases between. CDR3 protein: CASSLEGPREQFF. The CDR3 DNA reads TGTGCCAGCAGTTTAGAAGGCCCCCGGGAGCAGTTCTTC.

This clonotype appeared many times. The rearrangement links TRBV12-3 or TRBV12-4 to TRBJ1-2; TRBD1 matches 7 bases. This CDR3 contains 15 residues. The J segment lost 4 bases and the V segment lost 4 bases, leaving 9 bases of the junction unmatched. CDR3 sequence (DNA): TGTGCCAGCAGTTCAATCCGGGACAGTATCTATGGCTACACCTTC. Encoded protein: CASSSIRDSIYGYTF.

This clonotype was counted a single time. The rearrangement links TRBV7-2 to TRBJ2-1, with D uncertain. This CDR3 is built from 15 residues. The V gene lost 1 base and the J gene lost 0 bases, with 7 bases spanning the gap. The germline V gene encodes CDR1 SGHTA and CDR2 FQGNSA. This CDR3 reads CASSLGRRSYNEQFF. CDR3 DNA sequence: TGTGCCAGCAGCTTAGGTCGGCGCTCCTACAATGAGCAGTTCTTC.

This clonotype was seen repeatedly, ten times or more. The rearrangement links TRBV7-9 to TRBJ2-5; 7 nucleotides agree with TRBD2. CDR1 SEHNR and CDR2 FQNEAQ come from the germline V gene (reference sequence). The CDR3 is 15 residues long. V was clipped by 2 bases and J by 1 base; unmatched bases: 4. The CDR3 region has the DNA TGTGCCAGCAGCTTACATTGGGAGGGCCAAGAGACCCAGTACTTC. This encodes CASSLHWEGQETQYF.

At least ten counts were recorded for this clonotype. The rearrangement uses TRBV5-1 and TRBJ2-1; 7 bases match TRBD2. This CDR3 has 14 residues. Germline V gene data show CDR1 as SGHRS and CDR2 as YFSETQ. V lost 7 bases to trimming and J lost 6 bases; unmatched junction nucleotides: 10. Here the CDR3 DNA reads TGCGCCAGCGCAGATAGCGGGTCAAGCAATGAGCAGTTCTTC. Protein sequence: CASADSGSSNEQFF. The variable domain in full, completed from reference TRBV5-1 and TRBJ2-1, reads KAGVTQTPRYLIKTRGQQVTLSCSPISGHRSVSWYQQTPGQGLQFLFEYFSETQRNKGNFPGRFSGRQFSNSRSEMNVSTLELGDSALYLCASADSGSSNEQFFGPGTRLTVL.

The table lists this clonotype with many counts. The chain carries TRBV5-1 and TRBJ2-5, with 8 bases aligning to TRBD1. V gave up 7 bases and J gave up 4 bases; unmatched junction bases: 9. The germline V gene has CDR1 SGHRS and CDR2 YFSETQ. The CDR3 is 14 amino acids. The CDR3 here is CASDETGAGETQYF. The CDR3 bases are TGCGCCAGCGATGAGACAGGGGCAGGAGAGACCCAGTACTTC.

This clonotype showed up just a few times. J is TRBJ1-1 and V is TRBV29-1; D is uncertain. CDR3 size: 12 residues. The ends were cut back, 5 bases at V and 1 base at J, with 8 bases in the middle. CDR1 SQVTM and CDR2 ANQGSEA come from the germline V gene. The CDR3 sequence: CSVQDGNTEAFF. CDR3 DNA sequence: TGCAGCGTTCAGGACGGGAACACTGAAGCTTTCTTT.

This chain joins TRBV13 and TRBJ1-4; a possible D gene is TRBD1 (5 bases). V lost 5 bases and J 8 bases, leaving 21 bases between the germline ends. From germline, CDR1 is PRHDT and CDR2 FYEKMQ (reference sequence). This CDR3 is 16 amino acids long. Written as DNA, the CDR3 is TGTGCCAGCAGCCGCCGGACCCGGGGGATGGTGGAAAAACTGTTTTTT. This translates into CASSRRTRGMVEKLFF.

This clonotype was observed at least ten times. The rearrangement joins TRBV27 to TRBJ2-6; no reliable D call. The CDR3 contains 15 residues. The ends were cut back, 3 bases at V and 4 bases at J, with 10 bases in the middle. Germline V gene data show CDR1 as MNHEY and CDR2 as SMNVEV (reference sequence). CDR3 nucleotide sequence: TGTGCCAGCAGTTTGGCGGACGCCGGGGCCAACGTCCTGACTTTC. The encoded protein is CASSLADAGANVLTF.

This clonotype was observed at least ten times. The V and J genes are TRBV12-3 or TRBV12-4 and TRBJ2-1; 7 bases are a match to TRBD2. Trimming cost V 2 bases and J 6 bases; bases outside gene matches: 7. CDR3 size: 15 residues. The CDR3 region is CASSLLAGEGNEQFF. The CDR3 DNA sequence: TGTGCCAGCAGTTTATTGGCGGGAGAGGGCAATGAGCAGTTCTTC.

The table lists this clonotype with a few counts. The chain is built from TRBV20-1 and TRBJ2-3; a weak D match, TRBD2 (6 bases). The CDR3 contains 13 residues. Germline CDR1 and CDR2: DFQATT and SNEGSKA (reference sequence). Deletions cut 3 bases from V and 4 bases from J, with 11 bases between. For the CDR3, the DNA is TGCAGTGCTAGCGGGAGTTATTCAGATACGCAGTATTTT. Residues: CSASGSYSDTQYF.

The table lists this clonotype with many counts. V is TRBV13 and J is TRBJ2-7; TRBD2 matches at 8 bases. Germline CDR1 PRHDT, CDR2 FYEKMQ (reference sequence). The CDR3 runs to 17 residues. Trimming cost V 5 bases and J 4 bases; bases outside gene matches: 16. In nucleotides, the CDR3 is TGTGCCAGCAGCCCCCGAGCGACGGGAGGGCCCTCATACGAGCAGTACTTC. Translating it yields CASSPRATGGPSYEQYF. Together with reference TRBV13 and TRBJ2-7, the CDR3 gives the full variable domain: AAGVIQSPRHLIKEKRETATLKCYPIPRHDTVYWYQQGPGQDPQFLISFYEKMQSDKGSIPDRFSAQQFSDYHSELNMSSLELGDSALYFCASSPRATGGPSYEQYFGPGTRLTVT.

Many counts were recorded for this clonotype. The chain carries TRBV27 and TRBJ2-1, with 11 bases lining up with TRBD2. The V segment lost 4 bases and the J segment 0 bases; nucleotides outside the gene matches: 8. CDR3 size: 18 residues. Germline assignment: CDR1 MNHEY and CDR2 SMNVEV (reference sequence). This CDR3 is CASSSSSSGRHSYNEQFF. The CDR3 DNA sequence: TGTGCCAGCAGTTCAAGCTCTAGCGGGAGGCACTCCTACAATGAGCAGTTCTTC.

This clonotype has at least ten counts. CDR3 sequence reads: CASSEGQGIEKLFF. CDR3 DNA: TGTGCCAGCAGTGAAGGACAGGGGATTGAAAAACTGTTTTTT. The chain carries TRBV2 and TRBJ1-4; 8 nucleotides match TRBD1. This CDR3 is 14 amino acids long. Losses at the gene ends were 1 base for V and 7 bases for J; bases not matched to a gene: 2. Germline CDR1 and CDR2: SNHLY and FYNNEI.

There are many counts of this clonotype. The chain joins TRBV5-1 to TRBJ2-2, with D tentatively TRBD1 (5 bases). CDR3 length: 12 amino acids. Trimming took off 0 bases at V and 13 bases at J, with 10 bases between the two ends. CDR1 and CDR2 (germline): SGHRS, YFSETQ. The CDR3 loop is CASSLGAQGLFF. CDR3 in DNA: TGCGCCAGCAGCTTGGGGGCCCAGGGGCTGTTTTTT.

In DNA, the CDR3 is TGCAGCGTTCGCCACGGAAATGAAAAACTGTTTTTT. It translates to CSVRHGNEKLFF. The chain carries TRBV29-1 and TRBJ1-4; D unresolved. The CDR3 totals 12 residues. The germline CDR1 and CDR2 sequences are SQVTM and ANQGSEA. The V end was cut by 5 bases, the J end by 5 bases, with 9 bases between.

This clonotype was seen many times. CDR3 DNA sequence: TGCAGTGCTAGGCCAGGGCAGGGAAACATTCAGTACTTC. Encoded protein: CSARPGQGNIQYF. The V and J genes are TRBV20-1 and TRBJ2-4; D might be TRBD1 (5 bases). Trimming cost V 3 bases and J 6 bases, with 12 bases left between them. The germline V gene has CDR1 DFQATT and CDR2 SNEGSKA (reference sequence). The CDR3 consists of 13 residues.

In DNA form, the CDR3 reads TGCAGTGCTAGAACAGACAGAAATCGCTACAATGAGCAGTTCTTC. Its protein product is CSARTDRNRYNEQFF. The chain is built from TRBV20-1 and TRBJ2-1; a weak D match, TRBD1 (5 bases). Trimming left V 2 bases short and J 3 bases short, with 14 bases between. Germline assignment: CDR1 DFQATT and CDR2 SNEGSKA (reference sequence). The CDR3 loop spans 15 amino acids.